This TCR beta chain was profiled in a study of type 1 regulatory T cells. Across the study: T-allo10 is an in vitro-generated, Tr1-enriched CD4 T cell product specific for alloantigen. Study-wide results and limits: Tr1 cells had a more restricted TCR repertoire than non-Tr1 cells.

Comment on this clonotype: Its antigen is unidentified.

TCRdb processed the reads anew with MiXCR; each CDR3 protein has one entry. The data show some 60,000 distinct CDR3 sequences, 60% to 65% seen once. V trimming: 8 bases; J trimming: 4 bases; junction bases outside the gene matches: 5. In germline, CDR1 is SEHNR, CDR2 FQNEAQ (reference sequence). The CDR3 spans 13 residues. The rearrangement joins TRBV7-9 to TRBJ2-1; 7 bases fit TRBD2. Specimen: cultured non-Tr1 T cells, either the whole culture or a sorted T cell fraction (not recorded which). This receptor was identified in a human donor in good health. The CDR3 sequence is CASVKRGYNEQFF. The CDR3 nucleotides are TGTGCCAGCGTAAAGCGGGGATACAATGAGCAGTTCTTC.